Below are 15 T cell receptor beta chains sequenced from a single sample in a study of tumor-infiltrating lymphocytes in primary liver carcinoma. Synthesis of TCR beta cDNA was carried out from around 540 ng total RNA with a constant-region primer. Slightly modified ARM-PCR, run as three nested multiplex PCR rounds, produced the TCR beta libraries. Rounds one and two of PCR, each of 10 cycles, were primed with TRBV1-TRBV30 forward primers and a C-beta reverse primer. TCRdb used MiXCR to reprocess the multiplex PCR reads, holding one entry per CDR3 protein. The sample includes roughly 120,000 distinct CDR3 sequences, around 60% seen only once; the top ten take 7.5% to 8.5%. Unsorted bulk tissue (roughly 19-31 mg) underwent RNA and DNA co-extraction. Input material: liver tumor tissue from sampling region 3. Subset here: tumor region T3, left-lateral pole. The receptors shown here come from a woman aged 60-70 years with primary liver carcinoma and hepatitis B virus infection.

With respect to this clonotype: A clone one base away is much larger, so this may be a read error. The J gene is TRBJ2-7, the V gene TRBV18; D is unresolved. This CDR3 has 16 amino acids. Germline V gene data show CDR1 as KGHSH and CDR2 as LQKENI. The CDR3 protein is CASSPQSGVRRYEQYF. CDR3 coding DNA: TGTGCCAGCTCTCCACAGTCGGGCGTCCGAAGGTACGAGCAGTACTTC. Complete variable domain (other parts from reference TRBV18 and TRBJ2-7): NAGVMQNPRHLVRRRGQEARLRCSPMKGHSHVYWYRQLPEEGLKFMVYLQKENIIDESGMPKERFSAEFPKEGPSILRIQQVVRGDSAAYFCASSPQSGVRRYEQYFGPGTRLTVT.

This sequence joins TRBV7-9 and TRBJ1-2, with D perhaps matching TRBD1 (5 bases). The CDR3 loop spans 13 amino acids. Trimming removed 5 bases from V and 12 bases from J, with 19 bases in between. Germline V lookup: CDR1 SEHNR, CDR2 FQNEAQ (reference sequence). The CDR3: CASSPRESWGHTF. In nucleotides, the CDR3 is TGTGCCAGCAGCCCCCGGGAGTCTTGGGGCCACACCTTC.

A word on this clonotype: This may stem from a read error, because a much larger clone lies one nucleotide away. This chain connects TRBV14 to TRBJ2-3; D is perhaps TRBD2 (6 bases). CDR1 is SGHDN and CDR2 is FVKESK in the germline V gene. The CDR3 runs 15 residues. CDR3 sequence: CGSSQDWDSLPTQYF. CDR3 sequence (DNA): TGTGGCAGCAGCCAAGATTGGGACTCTCTCCCTACGCAGTATTTT.

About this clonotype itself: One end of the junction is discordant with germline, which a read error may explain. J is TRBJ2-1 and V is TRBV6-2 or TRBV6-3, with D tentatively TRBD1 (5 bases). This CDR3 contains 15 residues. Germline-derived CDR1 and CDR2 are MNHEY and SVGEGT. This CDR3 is CVSRPDWGPHNEQFF. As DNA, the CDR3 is TGTGTCAGCAGACCGGATTGGGGCCCTCACAATGAGCAGTTCTTC.

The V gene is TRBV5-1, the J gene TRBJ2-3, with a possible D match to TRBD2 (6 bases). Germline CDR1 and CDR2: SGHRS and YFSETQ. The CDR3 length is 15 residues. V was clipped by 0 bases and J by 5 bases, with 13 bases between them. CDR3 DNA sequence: TGCGCCAGCAGCTTGGAGGGTAAGACTAGAGATACGCAGTATTTT. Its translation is CASSLEGKTRDTQYF.

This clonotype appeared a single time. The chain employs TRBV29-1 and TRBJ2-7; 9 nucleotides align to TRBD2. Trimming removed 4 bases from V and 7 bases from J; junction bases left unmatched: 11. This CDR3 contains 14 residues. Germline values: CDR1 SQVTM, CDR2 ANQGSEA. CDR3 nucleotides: TGCAGCGTTGGGGGAGTACTAGCGGGTCGGGAGCAGTACTTC. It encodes CSVGGVLAGREQYF.

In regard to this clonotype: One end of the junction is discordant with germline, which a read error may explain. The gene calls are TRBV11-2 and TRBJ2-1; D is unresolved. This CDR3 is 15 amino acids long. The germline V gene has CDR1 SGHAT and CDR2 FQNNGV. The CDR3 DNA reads TGCGCCAGCAGCTTACTACTGGGAACCTACAATGAGCAGTTCTTC. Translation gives CASSLLLGTYNEQFF.

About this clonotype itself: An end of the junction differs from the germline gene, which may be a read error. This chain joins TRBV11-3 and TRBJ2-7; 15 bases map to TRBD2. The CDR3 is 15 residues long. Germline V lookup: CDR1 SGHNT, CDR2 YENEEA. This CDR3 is CTSSSGTSGGNEQYF. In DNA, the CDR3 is TGTACCAGCAGCTCCGGGACTAGCGGGGGGAATGAGCAGTACTTC. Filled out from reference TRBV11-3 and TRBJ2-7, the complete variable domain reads EAGVVQSPRYKIIEKKQPVAFWCNPISGHNTLYWYLQNLGQGPELLIRYENEEAVDDSQLPKDRFSAERLKGVDSTLKIQPAELGDSAVYLCTSSSGTSGGNEQYFGPGTRLTVT.

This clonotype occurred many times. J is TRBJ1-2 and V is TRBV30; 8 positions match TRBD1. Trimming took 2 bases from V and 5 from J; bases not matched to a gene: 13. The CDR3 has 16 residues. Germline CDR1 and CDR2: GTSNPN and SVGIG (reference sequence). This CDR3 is CAWSWGKGTGVYGYTF. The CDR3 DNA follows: TGTGCCTGGAGTTGGGGGAAAGGGACAGGAGTTTATGGCTACACCTTC.

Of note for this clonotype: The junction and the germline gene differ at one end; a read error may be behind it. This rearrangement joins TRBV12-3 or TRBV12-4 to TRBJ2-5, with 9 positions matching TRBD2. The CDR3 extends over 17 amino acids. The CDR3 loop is CASSSSRAGGAQETQYF. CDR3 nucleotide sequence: TGCGCCAGCAGTTCCTCCCGGGCGGGGGGGGCCCAAGAGACCCAGTACTTC.

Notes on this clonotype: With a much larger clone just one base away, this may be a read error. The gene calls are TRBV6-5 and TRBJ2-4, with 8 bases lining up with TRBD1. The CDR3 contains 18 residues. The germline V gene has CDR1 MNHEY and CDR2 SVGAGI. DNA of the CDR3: TGTGCCAGCAGTTCTGTCCGACAGGGGCGTAGGGCCAAAACCATTCAGTACTTC. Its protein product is CASSSVRQGRRAKTIQYF.

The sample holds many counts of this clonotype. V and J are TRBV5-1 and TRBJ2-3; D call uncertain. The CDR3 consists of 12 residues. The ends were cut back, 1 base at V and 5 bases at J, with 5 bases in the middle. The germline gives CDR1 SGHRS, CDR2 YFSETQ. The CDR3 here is CASSLYLDTQYF. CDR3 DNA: TGCGCCAGCAGCTTGTACCTAGATACGCAGTATTTT.

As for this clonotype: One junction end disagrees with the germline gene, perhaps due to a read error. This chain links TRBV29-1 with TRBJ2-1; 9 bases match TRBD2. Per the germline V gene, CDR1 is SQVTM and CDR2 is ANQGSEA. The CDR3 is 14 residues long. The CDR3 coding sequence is TGCGGCGTATCACCGGGACTAGCCGTCGAGGAGGAGTTCTTC. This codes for CGVSPGLAVEEEFF.

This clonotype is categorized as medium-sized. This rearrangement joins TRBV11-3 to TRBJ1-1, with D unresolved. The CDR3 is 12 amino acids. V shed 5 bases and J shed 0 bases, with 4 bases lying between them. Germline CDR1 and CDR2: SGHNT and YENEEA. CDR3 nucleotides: TGTGCCAGCAGCCCCATGAACACTGAAGCTTTCTTT. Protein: CASSPMNTEAFF.

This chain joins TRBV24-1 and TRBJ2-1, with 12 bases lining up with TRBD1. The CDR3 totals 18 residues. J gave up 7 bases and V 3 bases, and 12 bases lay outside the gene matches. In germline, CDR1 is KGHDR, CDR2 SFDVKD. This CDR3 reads CATSDALLGQGAGNEQFF. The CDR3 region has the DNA TGTGCCACCAGTGATGCCTTGTTGGGACAGGGGGCAGGAAATGAGCAGTTCTTC.